This TCR beta chain was sequenced for a study of CXCR3-negative and CXCR3-positive naive CD8 T cells. With UMI labels, 5' RACE was used to prepare the TRB cDNA libraries. TCRdb reprocessed the 5' RACE reads and stores each CDR3 protein as one record, lacking DNA. The listing contains under 150,000 distinct CDR3 sequences. With respect to this clonotype: Its antigen is still unknown.

Regarding the study as a whole: More hydrophobic TRB CDR3s occurred in CXCR3-positive than in CXCR3-negative naive cells. Similar TRBV-TRBJ gene usage was seen in naive CXCR3-negative and CXCR3-positive cells, but not in memory cells. Comparably high diversity marked both naive subsets, whereas memory CD8+ cells had much lower diversity.

Germline V gives CDR1 MDHEN, CDR2 SYDVKM. The CDR3 extends over 14 amino acids. The TCR originated in a human donor in good health. Some clones in this sample may be carry-over from other donors' samples. Sequencing was carried out using naive CXCR3+ CD8+ T cells from blood. Subset: CD45RO-CCR7+CD27+CD95- naive CD8+ T cells expressing CXCR3 (TNR3+). This rearrangement joins TRBV28 to TRBJ2-7; TCRdb's D gene call, TRBD1, goes unchecked for lack of DNA. This chain's CDR3 is CASDRGGQGYEQYF.